This TCR beta chain was obtained from a study of CD8+ T cells in alopecia areata. This CDR3 region has 13 residues. In germline, CDR1 is SGHVS, CDR2 FQNEAQ. Trimming removed 5 bases at V and 3 bases at J, with 11 bases between. This clone was counted a few times. RNA extraction and reverse transcription yielded cDNA as sequencing template. Profiled with immunoSEQ multiplex PCR; TCRdb holds only in-frame clones, not every one. Of around 170,000 clones listed, 45% to 60% are singletons. The treatment was: oral pan-JAK inhibitor, 5-10 mg twice daily. The sequenced sample was CD8+ T cells sorted from blood, obtained at week 52, from a patient treated with tofacitinib. The TCR was taken from a human donor with alopecia areata. This chain connects TRBV7-8 to TRBJ2-7; D unclear. The CDR3 sequence: CASSPGPLYEQYF. In DNA, the CDR3 is TGTGCCAGCAGCCCCGGCCCCCTCTACGAGCAGTACTTC.